The present T cell receptor (beta chain) was sequenced within a study of cytomegalovirus exposure and HLA in healthy donors. The primer mix had 60 Vbeta and 13 Jbeta primers. Profiled with immunoSEQ multiplex PCR; TCRdb holds only in-frame clones, not every one. The top ten hold around 4.7% of the sample, which has some 140,000 clones, approximately 74% seen once. To note about this clone: Its antigen is currently unknown.

General study points: According to the study, roughly 160 TCR beta chains were cytomegalovirus-associated.

The V and J ends lost 4 bases and 1 base, in that order; junction bases with no gene match: 4. CDR1 is SGDLS and CDR2 is YYNGEE in the germline V gene. CDR3 length equals 15 residues. Sequencing was performed on PBMCs. The rearrangement joins TRBV9 to TRBJ2-5, with 10 bases aligning to TRBD2. This receptor was taken from a man between 18 and 29 years old in good health and CMV-seropositive. Written as DNA, the CDR3 is TGTGCCAGCAGCTCTCAGCGGGGGGGCCAAGAGACCCAGTACTTC. Encoded protein: CASSSQRGGQETQYF.